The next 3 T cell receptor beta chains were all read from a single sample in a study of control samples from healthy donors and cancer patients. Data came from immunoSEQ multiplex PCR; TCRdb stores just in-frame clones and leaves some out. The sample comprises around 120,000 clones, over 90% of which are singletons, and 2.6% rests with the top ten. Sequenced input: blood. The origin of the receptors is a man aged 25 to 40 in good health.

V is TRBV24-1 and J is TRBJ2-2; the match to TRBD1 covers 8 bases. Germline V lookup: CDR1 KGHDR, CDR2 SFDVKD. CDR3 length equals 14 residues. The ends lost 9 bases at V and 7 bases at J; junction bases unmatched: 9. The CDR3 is CATGGTGEVGELFF. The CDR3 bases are TGTGCCACCGGTGGGACAGGTGAGGTCGGGGAGCTGTTTTTT.

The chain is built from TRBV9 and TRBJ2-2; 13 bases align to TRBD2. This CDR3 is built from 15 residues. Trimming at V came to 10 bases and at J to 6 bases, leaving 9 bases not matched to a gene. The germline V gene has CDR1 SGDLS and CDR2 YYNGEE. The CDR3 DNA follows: TGTGCCCCCAGGGAAACTAGCGGGGGGGCCGGGGAGCTGTTTTTT. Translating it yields CAPRETSGGAGELFF. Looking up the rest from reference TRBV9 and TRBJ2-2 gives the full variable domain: DSGVTQTPKHLITATGQRVTLRCSPRSGDLSVYWYQQSLDQGLQFLIQYYNGEERAKGNILERFSAQQFPDLHSELNLSSLELGDSALYFCAPRETSGGAGELFFGEGSRLTVL.

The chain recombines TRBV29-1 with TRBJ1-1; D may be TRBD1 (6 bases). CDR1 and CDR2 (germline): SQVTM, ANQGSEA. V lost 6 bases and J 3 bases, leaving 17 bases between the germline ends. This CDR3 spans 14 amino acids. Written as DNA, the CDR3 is TGCAGCGTCTATCAACAGGGAAAGGACACTGAAGCTTTCTTT. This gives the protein CSVYQQGKDTEAFF.